Listed here are 27 T cell receptor beta chains from one sample, sequenced in a study of shared clonotypes between healthy human individuals. Repertoires were generated with immunoSEQ multiplex PCR, while TCRdb's copy carries only in-frame clones and drops some. The table records about 980,000 clones, about 80% of them present only once. Sequenced input: memory CD4+ T cells sorted from blood. The subset here: CD45RA-negative fraction. The source of these receptors is a man between 18 and 29 years old in good health.

V gene TRBV11-2 combines with J gene TRBJ1-1; D call uncertain. The germline V gene encodes CDR1 SGHAT and CDR2 FQNNGV. The CDR3 has 11 residues. V was cut by 3 bases and J by 5 bases, with 4 bases left in between. The CDR3 region is CASSFHTEAFF. CDR3 nucleotide sequence: TGTGCCAGCAGCTTTCATACTGAAGCTTTCTTT.

The chain combines TRBV7-9 with TRBJ1-2; D not resolved. Trimming stripped 1 base from V and 1 base from J, with 7 bases between. CDR3 length: 14 residues. CDR1 is SEHNR and CDR2 is FQNEAQ in the germline V gene (reference sequence). The CDR3 DNA is TGTGCCAGCAGCTTAGAACTGATTAACTATGGCTACACCTTC. Its protein product is CASSLELINYGYTF.

Here the CDR3 DNA reads TGTGCCAGTAGTACAAAAGAAGTTCACTATGGCTACACCTTC. Protein: CASSTKEVHYGYTF. The rearrangement links TRBV19 to TRBJ1-2, with unresolved D. The CDR3 extends over 14 amino acids. V lost 4 bases and J lost 3, with 12 bases in between. Per germline, CDR1 LNHDA and CDR2 SQIVND (reference sequence).

The table lists this clone with a few counts. The rearrangement joins TRBV5-6 to TRBJ1-1; TRBD1 aligns across 7 bases. V dropped 6 bases and J dropped 2; count of bases not matched to a gene: 7. The V gene's germline CDR1 is SGHDT and CDR2 YYEEEE. The CDR3 consists of 14 residues. The CDR3 region is CASNLQGSNTEAFF. CDR3 DNA sequence: TGTGCCAGCAACCTACAGGGGTCCAACACTGAAGCTTTCTTT.

The chain joins TRBV5-1 to TRBJ1-6, with D unresolved. CDR1 is SGHRS and CDR2 is YFSETQ in the germline V gene. The length of the CDR3 is 14 residues. Trimming shortened V by 4 bases and J by 3 bases, and 8 bases separated the two germline ends. CDR3 sequence reads: CASSHSSYNSPLHF. CDR3 coding DNA: TGCGCCAGCAGCCACAGTAGCTATAATTCACCCCTCCACTTT.

This chain connects TRBV5-6 to TRBJ2-3, with TRBD1 matching over 10 bases. Germline trimming cut 0 bases from V and 3 bases from J; bases unmatched to any gene: 7. The CDR3 is 17 residues long. Per the germline V gene, CDR1 is SGHDT and CDR2 is YYEEEE. The CDR3 region is CASSLDRDRGRTDTQYF. Here the CDR3 DNA reads TGTGCCAGCAGCTTGGATAGGGACAGGGGTAGGACAGATACGCAGTATTTT.

V gene TRBV7-2 combines with J gene TRBJ2-1, with a weak D call TRBD1 (6 bases). This CDR3 spans 15 amino acids. The V end was cut by 0 bases, the J end by 2 bases, with 8 bases between. Germline V gene data show CDR1 as SGHTA and CDR2 as FQGNSA. CDR3 in DNA: TGTGCCAGCAGCTTAGCGGGGGCCACCTACAATGAGCAGTTCTTC. Amino acid sequence: CASSLAGATYNEQFF. Based on the CDR3 plus reference TRBV7-2 and TRBJ2-1, the full variable domain is GAGVSQSPSNKVTEKGKDVELRCDPISGHTALYWYRQSLGQGLEFLIYFQGNSAPDKSGLPSDRFSAERTGGSVSTLTIQRTQQEDSAVYLCASSLAGATYNEQFFGPGTRLTVL.

The chain's CDR3 is CASKSYGTGVDEQFF. CDR3 sequence (DNA): TGTGCCAGTAAGTCGTATGGGACTGGAGTAGATGAGCAGTTCTTC. This chain links TRBV19 with TRBJ2-1, with D tentatively TRBD2 (6 bases). CDR1 and CDR2 from the germline V gene are LNHDA and SQIVND (reference sequence). V lost 7 bases, J lost 8 bases, and 21 bases lay in between. The CDR3 has 15 residues.

This clone was observed a few times. The V call is TRBV10-3, the J call TRBJ1-1; 7 bases fit TRBD1. The germline CDR1 and CDR2 sequences are ENHRY and SYGVKD. The V and J ends lost 11 bases and 5 bases, in that order; junction bases with no gene match: 11. This CDR3 spans 13 amino acids. This CDR3 reads CAAEGTAGTEAFF. As DNA, the CDR3 is TGTGCCGCAGAAGGGACAGCGGGGACTGAAGCTTTCTTT.

This clone was found a few times. CDR3 protein: CASSPSRGAYEQYF. CDR3 bases: TGTGCCAGCTCACCATCCCGGGGGGCCTACGAGCAGTACTTC. The chain uses TRBV18 and TRBJ2-7; 7 bases are shared with TRBD2. CDR3 length: 14 amino acids. Germline V gene sequence: CDR1 KGHSH, CDR2 LQKENI. V lost 2 bases to trimming and J lost 2 bases; unmatched junction nucleotides: 3.

V gene TRBV9 combines with J gene TRBJ1-6; D ambiguous. Trimming stripped 0 bases from V and 13 bases from J, with 11 bases between. Germline CDR1 reads SGDLS; CDR2 reads YYNGEE. This CDR3 spans 13 amino acids. This chain's CDR3 is CASSVDPPSPLHF. The CDR3 DNA reads as TGTGCCAGCAGCGTAGACCCCCCATCTCCCCTCCACTTT.

V and J are TRBV6-5 and TRBJ1-1; perhaps TRBD1 as D (5 bases). Germline V gives CDR1 MNHEY, CDR2 SVGAGI. CDR3 length: 14 residues. The V end was cut by 6 bases, the J end by 2 bases, with 13 bases between. The CDR3 DNA reads TGTGCCAGCAGCCTCCCGGGGGGAAACACTGAAGCTTTCTTT. Translated, it gives CASSLPGGNTEAFF.

This CDR3 reads CAISSDSYNEQFF. The CDR3 DNA is TGTGCCATCAGTTCGGACAGCTACAATGAGCAGTTCTTC. V gene TRBV10-3 combines with J gene TRBJ2-1; tentative D call: TRBD1 (6 bases). V lost 5 bases, J lost 3 bases, and 8 bases lay in between. This CDR3 spans 13 amino acids. In germline, CDR1 is ENHRY, CDR2 SYGVKD.

The chain joins TRBV30 to TRBJ1-6; the D gene is possibly TRBD1 (5 bases). The V end lost 1 base, the J end lost 10 bases, and 14 bases lay between the germline ends. CDR1 is GTSNPN and CDR2 is SVGIG in the germline V gene (reference sequence). The CDR3 is 14 amino acids. DNA of the CDR3: TGTGCCTGGAGTGCCCGCAGGGAAACATCACCCCTCCACTTT. This gives the protein CAWSARRETSPLHF.

In this sample, this clone turned up a few times. The rearrangement joins TRBV27 to TRBJ1-1; TRBD1 might be the D (6 bases). Germline assignment: CDR1 MNHEY and CDR2 SMNVEV (reference sequence). The CDR3 is 14 residues long. Trimming cost V 4 bases and J 6 bases, with 15 bases left between them. The CDR3: CASSSRGFNAEAFF. The CDR3 DNA is TGTGCCAGCAGTTCCAGGGGTTTTAACGCTGAAGCTTTCTTT.

This clone appeared a single time. This chain connects TRBV18 to TRBJ2-1, with 11 nucleotides matching TRBD2. The CDR3 contains 14 residues. V shed 5 bases and J 4 bases; nucleotides not matched to a gene: 1. Germline-derived CDR1 and CDR2 are KGHSH and LQKENI. CDR3 bases: TGTGCCAGCTCATCTAGCGGGGGGTACAATGAGCAGTTCTTC. It codes for CASSSSGGYNEQFF. The full variable domain, with the rest looked up from reference TRBV18 and TRBJ2-1, is NAGVMQNPRHLVRRRGQEARLRCSPMKGHSHVYWYRQLPEEGLKFMVYLQKENIIDESGMPKERFSAEFPKEGPSILRIQQVVRGDSAAYFCASSSSGGYNEQFFGPGTRLTVL.

A single count supports this clone. The chain recombines TRBV5-1 with TRBJ2-3; TRBD2 aligns across 11 bases. Germline V gene data show CDR1 as SGHRS and CDR2 as YFSETQ. V trimming: 5 bases; J trimming: 2 bases; junction bases outside the gene matches: 4. The CDR3 covers 15 residues. The CDR3 region has the DNA TGCGCCAGCAGTCAGACTAGCGGGATCACAGATACGCAGTATTTT. Protein product: CASSQTSGITDTQYF.

The rearrangement joins TRBV2 to TRBJ2-2, with 7 bases aligning to TRBD1. The CDR3 sequence is 14 residues long. Germline V CDR1 and CDR2: SNHLY, FYNNEI. V lost 8 bases, J lost 3 bases, and 6 bases stayed unmatched. The CDR3 sequence is CASVGTAYTGELFF. In DNA form, the CDR3 reads TGTGCCAGCGTAGGGACAGCCTACACCGGGGAGCTGTTTTTT.

This chain links TRBV5-1 with TRBJ2-3; no clear D gene. Trimming removed 2 bases from V and 5 bases from J, with 6 bases in between. The CDR3 has 12 amino acids. Germline-derived CDR1 and CDR2 are SGHRS and YFSETQ. The CDR3 nucleotides are TGCGCCAGCAGCTTCCACCGAGATACGCAGTATTTT. Protein product: CASSFHRDTQYF.

The chain employs TRBV7-2 and TRBJ2-1; 8 bases match TRBD2. The trim removed 6 bases at V and 8 bases at J, leaving 12 bases unmatched. CDR3 length equals 15 residues. Per germline, CDR1 SGHTA and CDR2 FQGNSA. The DNA of the CDR3 is TGTGCCAGCAGACCCAGCGGGAGTATCAGAGATGAGCAGTTCTTC. This gives the protein CASRPSGSIRDEQFF.

The CDR3 sequence is CASSLYIATNEKLFF. CDR3 in DNA: TGTGCCAGCAGTTTATATATTGCAACTAATGAAAAACTGTTTTTT. This chain joins TRBV11-2 and TRBJ1-4; unclear D gene. Trimming shortened V by 6 bases and J by 0 bases, and 11 bases separated the two germline ends. Germline loops: CDR1 SGHAT, CDR2 FQNNGV. This CDR3 region has 15 residues. Supplemented by reference TRBV11-2 and TRBJ1-4, the full variable domain reads EAGVAQSPRYKIIEKRQSVAFWCNPISGHATLYWYQQILGQGPKLLIQFQNNGVVDDSQLPKDRFSAERLKGVDSTLKIQPAKLEDSAVYLCASSLYIATNEKLFFGSGTQLSVL.

The chain recombines TRBV5-6 with TRBJ2-1; TRBD1 might be the D (6 bases). The CDR3 totals 15 residues. V lost 5 bases and J lost 4, with 16 bases in between. Germline assignment: CDR1 SGHDT and CDR2 YYEEEE. DNA of the CDR3: TGTGCCAGCAGTCTCAGGGGTATGTCGTACAATGAGCAGTTCTTC. Amino acid sequence: CASSLRGMSYNEQFF.

The chain is built from TRBV18 and TRBJ2-3; 11 nucleotides match TRBD2. This CDR3 region has 16 residues. Per germline, CDR1 KGHSH and CDR2 LQKENI. J was trimmed by 8 bases and V by 3 bases; bases with no gene match: 10. CDR3 sequence reads: CASSPDSGGGTGTQYF. CDR3 DNA: TGTGCCAGCTCACCCGATAGCGGGGGGGGTACTGGTACGCAGTATTTT. Combining the CDR3 with reference TRBV18 and TRBJ2-3 gives the whole variable domain NAGVMQNPRHLVRRRGQEARLRCSPMKGHSHVYWYRQLPEEGLKFMVYLQKENIIDESGMPKERFSAEFPKEGPSILRIQQVVRGDSAAYFCASSPDSGGGTGTQYFGPGTRLTVL.

This clone showed up just a few times. The identical CDR3 is also encoded by other nucleotide sequences in the sample. The V and J genes are TRBV18 and TRBJ2-6; tentative D call: TRBD1 (6 bases). Germline lookup yields CDR1 KGHSH and CDR2 LQKENI. This CDR3 region has 15 residues. V lost 5 bases to trimming and J lost 2 bases, with 10 bases between them. This CDR3 reads CASSEGGAGANVLTF. CDR3 nucleotide sequence: TGTGCCAGCTCAGAAGGGGGTGCTGGGGCCAACGTCCTGACTTTC. Drawing the rest from reference TRBV18 and TRBJ2-6, the complete variable domain is NAGVMQNPRHLVRRRGQEARLRCSPMKGHSHVYWYRQLPEEGLKFMVYLQKENIIDESGMPKERFSAEFPKEGPSILRIQQVVRGDSAAYFCASSEGGAGANVLTFGAGSRLTVL.

The count of this clone is one. The chain is built from TRBV2 and TRBJ2-2; 7 bases align to TRBD1. Germline CDR1 is SNHLY and CDR2 is FYNNEI. The CDR3 has 15 residues. V lost 7 bases to trimming and J lost 3 bases; unmatched junction nucleotides: 8. For the CDR3, the DNA is TGTGCCAGCACCCAGTCCGGGACAGACACCGGGGAGCTGTTTTTT. It is translated as CASTQSGTDTGELFF.

This clone was seen a handful of times. The same CDR3 is also encoded by other DNA sequences in this sample. V usage is TRBV7-2 and J usage is TRBJ2-3; D remains unclear. This CDR3 has 14 residues. Trimming took off 3 bases at V and 1 base at J, with 8 bases between the two ends. Germline V lookup: CDR1 SGHTA, CDR2 FQGNSA. This chain's CDR3 is CASSLKWGTDTQYF. In DNA form, the CDR3 reads TGTGCCAGCAGCTTGAAATGGGGCACAGATACGCAGTATTTT.

The chain carries TRBV6-6 and TRBJ1-6, with D perhaps TRBD1 (6 bases). V shed 2 bases and J shed 6 bases, with 8 bases lying between them. CDR3 length: 14 residues. The germline gives CDR1 MNHNY, CDR2 SVGAGI (reference sequence). The CDR3 bases are TGTGCCAGCAGTTACCGACAGGTTAATTCACCCCTCCACTTT. This translates into CASSYRQVNSPLHF.